Given below is one T cell receptor beta chain in context. The data belong to a study of molecular identifiers for immune sequencing clone quantification. The sorting of naive CD8 T cells used the CD8+CD4-CCR7+CD45RA+ phenotype. TCRdb reprocessed the PCR reads with MiXCR, giving one entry per CDR3 protein. The sample comprises 79,000 or so distinct CDR3 sequences, approximately 25% of which are singletons, and roughly 0.76% rests with the top ten. Trimming removed 5 bases from V and 6 bases from J; junction bases left unmatched: 7. The CDR3 has 16 residues. Germline V gives CDR1 SEHNR, CDR2 FQNEAQ (reference sequence).

The clonotype was recovered from a human donor in good health. Some libraries in this study had Jurkat cell RNA spiked in. The sample consisted of naive CD8+ T cells from blood, with Jurkat cell RNA spiked in. As for subset: FACS-sorted CD8+CD4-CCR7+CD45RA+ naive T cells. V is TRBV7-9 and J is TRBJ2-1; 13 bases fit TRBD2. DNA for the CDR3: TGTGCCAGCAGCCCGCGGACTAGCGGGAGTAGCAATGAGCAGTTCTTC. Its translation: CASSPRTSGSSNEQFF.